The 29 T cell receptor beta chains below come from one sample, sequenced in a study of T-cell memory formation after mild COVID-19. TCRdb analysed the 5' RACE reads with MiXCR anew, one entry per CDR3 protein. Of 350,000 or so distinct CDR3 sequences listed, 20% to 25% are singletons. The material sequenced was PBMCs or a T cell subset sorted from them (not recorded which). These receptors all stem from a man in his late teens or twenties who had mild COVID-19 (a few samples of this study predate the infection). Cell type and time point are not known.

This clonotype was counted a few times. The chain combines TRBV7-9 with TRBJ2-4; D ambiguous. Trimming took off 1 base at V and 0 bases at J, with 7 bases between the two ends. Germline values: CDR1 SEHNR, CDR2 FQNEAQ (reference sequence). The CDR3 is 15 amino acids. This CDR3 is CASSLGAEAKNIQYF. CDR3 bases: TGTGCCAGCAGCTTAGGGGCAGAAGCCAAAAACATTCAGTACTTC.

This clonotype was detected ten times or more. J is TRBJ2-1 and V is TRBV5-1; D gene ambiguous. V gave up 1 base and J gave up 5 bases, with 13 bases separating them. The CDR3 runs 15 residues. Germline CDR1 reads SGHRS; CDR2 reads YFSETQ. The CDR3 loop is CASSLSLRGHNEQFF. In DNA, the CDR3 is TGCGCCAGCAGCTTGTCATTGCGCGGCCACAATGAGCAGTTCTTC. The full variable domain, with the rest looked up from reference TRBV5-1 and TRBJ2-1, is KAGVTQTPRYLIKTRGQQVTLSCSPISGHRSVSWYQQTPGQGLQFLFEYFSETQRNKGNFPGRFSGRQFSNSRSEMNVSTLELGDSALYLCASSLSLRGHNEQFFGPGTRLTVL.

V and J are TRBV20-1 and TRBJ2-5; 12 bases are a match to TRBD2. The CDR3 has 16 residues. V lost 1 base and J lost 1; bases outside the gene matches: 4. Per germline, CDR1 DFQATT and CDR2 SNEGSKA (reference sequence). The CDR3 nucleotides are TGCAGTGCTAGAGGGACTAGCGGGGCTCTCCAAGAGACCCAGTACTTC. Protein: CSARGTSGALQETQYF.

This clonotype was seen a handful of times. This chain joins TRBV7-2 and TRBJ2-3, with 9 bases matching TRBD2. Germline V gives CDR1 SGHTA, CDR2 FQGNSA. There are 17 residues in the CDR3. Unmatched junction bases numbered 15, after V lost 5 bases and J lost 6 bases. The CDR3 DNA is TGTGCCAGCAGCCCCCCCGCTAGCGGGGCTCTCCGGGATACGCAGTATTTT. It specifies CASSPPASGALRDTQYF.

This chain joins TRBV27 and TRBJ1-5; possible D gene TRBD1, 5 bases. The CDR3 sequence is 15 residues long. CDR1 MNHEY and CDR2 SMNVEV come from the germline V gene (reference sequence). Trimming took off 2 bases at V and 0 bases at J, with 8 bases between the two ends. The CDR3 DNA reads TGTGCCAGCAGTTTAGGGGCCTATAGCAATCAGCCCCAGCATTTT. Translation gives CASSLGAYSNQPQHF.

This clonotype has ten or more counts. The genes are TRBV3-1 and TRBJ1-2; 8 nucleotides align to TRBD1. V lost 0 bases to trimming and J lost 8 bases; unmatched junction nucleotides: 14. The CDR3 extends over 17 amino acids. Germline CDR1 is LGHDT and CDR2 is YNNKEL (reference sequence). The CDR3 spells CASSQDSWQGAGDGYTF. In DNA form, the CDR3 reads TGTGCCAGCAGCCAAGATTCATGGCAGGGGGCCGGTGACGGCTACACCTTC. Together with reference TRBV3-1 and TRBJ1-2, the CDR3 gives the full variable domain: DTAVSQTPKYLVTQMGNDKSIKCEQNLGHDTMYWYKQDSKKFLKIMFSYNNKELIINETVPNRFSPKSPDKAHLNLHINSLELGDSAVYFCASSQDSWQGAGDGYTFGSGTRLTVV.

Here the CDR3 DNA reads TGTGCCAGCAGCCCCGGTAGCGGGCCCGCCGGAGATACGCAGTATTTT. This sequence encodes CASSPGSGPAGDTQYF. This chain links TRBV7-3 with TRBJ2-3; 7 nucleotides agree with TRBD2. Germline V lookup: CDR1 SGHTA, CDR2 FQGTGA. This CDR3 is 16 amino acids long. J gave up 5 bases and V 5 bases, and 13 bases lay outside the gene matches.

This chain uses TRBV4-3 with TRBJ1-2; D gene ambiguous. The ends were cut back, 0 bases at V and 8 bases at J, with 10 bases in the middle. Per the germline V gene, CDR1 is LGHNA and CDR2 is YSLEER. The CDR3 runs 13 residues. In nucleotides, the CDR3 is TGCGCCAGCAGCCAAGATTGGCGGGCGGGCTACACCTTC. Protein product: CASSQDWRAGYTF.

This clonotype was recorded a few times. The V call is TRBV3-1, the J call TRBJ2-2; no clear D gene. The V end lost 0 bases, the J end lost 1 base, and 3 bases lay between the germline ends. Germline V lookup: CDR1 LGHDT, CDR2 YNNKEL (reference sequence). The CDR3 has 14 amino acids. The DNA for the CDR3 is TGTGCCAGCAGCCAAGATTGGAACACCGGGGAGCTGTTTTTT. Its translation: CASSQDWNTGELFF.

This clonotype has only a few counts. This chain connects TRBV12-3 or TRBV12-4 to TRBJ1-2, with TRBD1 as a possible D gene (6 bases). V lost 3 bases and J 3 bases, leaving 14 bases between the germline ends. The CDR3 has 15 amino acids. CDR3 loop: CASSLGGQRHYGYTF. CDR3 DNA sequence: TGTGCCAGCAGTTTGGGGGGGCAGCGTCACTATGGCTACACCTTC.

This clonotype occurred a few times. The chain combines TRBV6-1 with TRBJ2-3, with no clear D. V lost 0 bases, J lost 8 bases, and 9 bases lay in between. Germline CDR1 is MNHNS and CDR2 is SASEGT. This CDR3 has 13 amino acids. CDR3 nucleotides: TGTGCCAGCAGTGAAGCGCTTCTGGGTACGCAGTATTTT. This sequence encodes CASSEALLGTQYF.

This sequence joins TRBV5-1 and TRBJ2-7; 9 bases match TRBD1. CDR1 SGHRS and CDR2 YFSETQ come from the germline V gene. CDR3 length: 15 residues. J gave up 1 base and V 3 bases, and 5 bases lay outside the gene matches. CDR3 in amino acids: CASSYLTGGSYEQYF. The DNA for the CDR3 is TGCGCCAGCAGCTACCTGACAGGGGGGTCCTACGAGCAGTACTTC.

This clonotype was counted between two and nine times. The chain combines TRBV9 with TRBJ1-2; D is unclear. Between the trimmed V and J ends, which lost 3 bases and 2 bases, there was a span of 11 bases. From germline, CDR1 is SGDLS and CDR2 YYNGEE. This CDR3 has 14 residues. Here the CDR3 DNA reads TGTGCCAGCAGCGCCCGGACGGTCAACTATGGCTACACCTTC. Translated, it gives CASSARTVNYGYTF. The variable domain in full, with the rest retrieved from reference TRBV9 and TRBJ1-2, is DSGVTQTPKHLITATGQRVTLRCSPRSGDLSVYWYQQSLDQGLQFLIQYYNGEERAKGNILERFSAQQFPDLHSELNLSSLELGDSALYFCASSARTVNYGYTFGSGTRLTVV.

This clonotype was observed a handful of times. The rearrangement joins TRBV7-9 to TRBJ2-5; the match to TRBD2 covers 7 bases. J was trimmed by 4 bases and V by 2 bases; bases with no gene match: 10. The CDR3 has 16 amino acids. The germline CDR1 and CDR2 sequences are SEHNR and FQNEAQ (reference sequence). The CDR3 DNA reads TGTGCCAGCAGCTTATACGGGGAGGGGTACGGAGAGACCCAGTACTTC. Amino acids: CASSLYGEGYGETQYF.

V usage is TRBV6-5 and J usage is TRBJ2-3; TRBD1 or TRBD2 may be the D gene (6 bases each). Germline lookup yields CDR1 MNHEY and CDR2 SVGAGI. CDR3 size: 12 residues. Deletions cut 7 bases from V and 8 bases from J, with 13 bases between. The CDR3 nucleotides read TGTGCCAGCATGAGGGGGGCGGGTACGCAGTATTTT. It translates to CASMRGAGTQYF.

This clonotype turned up a few times. V gene TRBV29-1 combines with J gene TRBJ1-1; the D gene is possibly TRBD1 (5 bases). CDR1 SQVTM and CDR2 ANQGSEA come from the germline V gene. Deletions cut 4 bases from V and 0 bases from J, with 15 bases between. CDR3 length: 15 amino acids. CDR3 bases: TGCAGCGTTGGCCCAGGGTGGGGGATGAACACTGAAGCTTTCTTT. Translation gives CSVGPGWGMNTEAFF.

The genes are TRBV11-2 and TRBJ1-2; 9 nucleotides match TRBD1. This CDR3 is 13 amino acids long. Germline CDR1 reads SGHAT; CDR2 reads FQNNGV. V was clipped by 6 bases and J by 7 bases; unmatched bases: 6. CDR3: CASRGTGQFGYTF. The CDR3 DNA reads TGTGCCAGCAGAGGGACAGGGCAGTTTGGCTACACCTTC.

The chain employs TRBV29-1 and TRBJ2-7; 7 positions agree with TRBD2. This CDR3 has 13 amino acids. Trimming took 4 bases from V and 3 from J; bases not matched to a gene: 6. Germline CDR1 and CDR2: SQVTM and ANQGSEA. The CDR3 loop reads CSVAGGDHYEQYF. The CDR3 nucleotides are TGCAGCGTTGCGGGGGGAGACCACTACGAGCAGTACTTC.

The chain couples TRBV15 to TRBJ2-7; 8 bases are shared with TRBD2. This CDR3 has 14 amino acids. CDR1 and CDR2 (germline): LNHNV, YYDKDF (reference sequence). Trimming removed 3 bases from V and 6 bases from J; junction bases left unmatched: 7. The CDR3 DNA reads TGTGCCACCAGCAGGGCCGGGACTAGGCTCGAGCAGTACGTC. It encodes CATSRAGTRLEQYV.

The chain links TRBV7-2 to TRBJ2-3, with D maybe TRBD2 (5 bases). Trimming removed 7 bases at V and 3 bases at J, with 14 bases between. This CDR3 region has 14 residues. Germline-derived CDR1 and CDR2 are SGHTA and FQGNSA. The CDR3 region is CASKYGLETDTQYF. As DNA, the CDR3 is TGTGCCAGCAAGTACGGACTGGAAACAGATACGCAGTATTTT.

The gene calls are TRBV7-2 and TRBJ2-3, with 7 bases identical to TRBD1. This CDR3 contains 15 residues. The germline V gene has CDR1 SGHTA and CDR2 FQGNSA. V lost 4 bases to trimming and J lost 5 bases; unmatched junction nucleotides: 9. In DNA form, the CDR3 reads TGTGCCAGCAGCTCCAAGACAGGGTCGGTAGATACGCAGTATTTT. Translation gives CASSSKTGSVDTQYF.

This clonotype showed up many times. The chain uses TRBV6-2 or TRBV6-3 and TRBJ2-2, with D perhaps matching TRBD1 or TRBD2 (6 bases each). This CDR3 is 15 amino acids long. Germline V gene data show CDR1 as MNHEY and CDR2 as SVGEGT. V lost 5 bases and J lost 7, with 17 bases in between. CDR3 DNA: TGTGCCAGCAGTCCCGGCCGGGGGCTTAACGGGGAGCTGTTTTTT. It translates to CASSPGRGLNGELFF.

This clonotype was counted many times. The rearrangement uses TRBV6-7 and TRBJ2-1, with TRBD1 matching over 11 bases. TRBV6-7 is annotated as an ORF whose role is uncertain. The CDR3 covers 14 residues. V gave up 5 bases and J gave up 6 bases; unmatched junction bases: 3. In nucleotides, the CDR3 is TGTGCCAGCAGTCCCGGGACAGGGGGCAATGAGCAGTTCTTC. Its translation: CASSPGTGGNEQFF.

The rearrangement uses TRBV7-2 and TRBJ2-1; TRBD2 matches at 11 bases. CDR3 length equals 15 residues. Unmatched junction bases numbered 2, after V lost 5 bases and J lost 2 bases. Germline V gives CDR1 SGHTA, CDR2 FQGNSA. The chain's CDR3 is CASSRLAGTYNEQFF. The CDR3 bases are TGTGCCAGCAGCAGACTAGCGGGGACCTACAATGAGCAGTTCTTC.

This clonotype has ten or more counts. The chain couples TRBV12-3 or TRBV12-4 to TRBJ1-3; D ambiguous. The CDR3 totals 13 residues. V was clipped by 3 bases and J by 4 bases, with 7 bases between them. The CDR3 sequence: CASSLSTGNTIYF. Here the CDR3 DNA reads TGTGCCAGCAGTTTGTCCACCGGAAACACCATATATTTT.

This clonotype was counted only a few times. The rearrangement uses TRBV10-3 and TRBJ2-7, with a possible D match to TRBD1 (6 bases). V dropped 4 bases and J dropped 1 base, with 8 bases sitting between them. The length of the CDR3 is 13 residues. CDR1 is ENHRY and CDR2 is SYGVKD in the germline V gene. Here the CDR3 DNA reads TGTGCCATCAGTGGCACAGGGTCCTACGAGCAGTACTTC. Residues: CAISGTGSYEQYF.

The chain uses TRBV6-2 or TRBV6-3 and TRBJ1-4, with D unresolved. Germline V gene data show CDR1 as MNHEY and CDR2 as SVGEGT. There are 14 residues in the CDR3. Trimming pared 7 bases from V and 8 bases from J, leaving 17 bases between. As DNA, the CDR3 is TGTGCCAGCACGGCGGGGTTTGTCGTGGAAAAACTGTTTTTT. This gives the protein CASTAGFVVEKLFF.

The CDR3 DNA is TGCGCCAGCAGCCAATCTCCTGGGGGAAGCTCCTACGAGCAGTACTTC. Residues: CASSQSPGGSSYEQYF. This chain uses TRBV4-1 with TRBJ2-7, with D perhaps given as TRBD1 or TRBD2 (5 bases each). Germline V gives CDR1 MGHRA, CDR2 YSYEKL. V lost 2 bases and J 0 bases, leaving 14 bases between the germline ends. The CDR3 loop spans 16 amino acids.

Comment on this clonotype: Sequence at one end of the junction differs from germline and may be a read error. This chain joins TRBV19 and TRBJ1-1, with TRBD1 identical over 10 bases. CDR3 length: 13 amino acids. Germline V gives CDR1 LNHDA, CDR2 SQIVND (reference sequence). CDR3 coding DNA: TGTGCCAGTAGGACAGGGGGCCTGACTGAATCTTTCTTT. Amino acid sequence: CASRTGGLTESFF. Together with reference TRBV19 and TRBJ1-1, the CDR3 gives the full variable domain: DGGITQSPKYLFRKEGQNVTLSCEQNLNHDAMYWYRQDPGQGLRLIYYSQIVNDFQKGDIAEGYSVSREKKESFPLTVTSAQKNPTAFYLCASRTGGLTESFFGQGTRLTVV.